This T cell receptor (beta chain) was observed in a study of blood T cell repertoires in COVID-19. Study-level information: Some COVID-19 samples were acute and others convalescent; all came from the United States, Italy and Spain. From T cells, B-cell-depleted T cells, or PBMCs came the material, which was cDNA or gDNA.

Germline-derived CDR1 and CDR2 are SGHAT and FQNNGV. CDR3 length: 14 amino acids. V lost 5 bases and J 10 bases, leaving 18 bases between the germline ends. In the authors' methods: Reference gene primer amplification gave nucleated cell count estimates. Libraries were prepared by immunoSEQ multiplex PCR; TCRdb keeps only in-frame clonotypes and omits some of them. The V and J calls and clone size were taken over from that table, and D and trimming were inferred from the DNA. The sample has about 300,000 clones, approximately 89% seen once. Seattle participants joined during active infection and were tracked over time. The table lists this clone with a count of one.

The V gene is TRBV11-2, the J gene TRBJ2-1; possibly TRBD1 for D (5 bases). Sequenced input: peripheral blood. The sequence came from a woman in her twenties or thirties with COVID-19, enrolled during active disease. The CDR3 coding sequence is TGTGCCAGCAGCCCAAAACAGGTCTTGAGGGAGCAGTTCTTC. Residues: CASSPKQVLREQFF.